The 5 T cell receptor beta chains presented below share a single source sample, sequenced in a study of shared clonotypes between healthy human individuals. Method: immunoSEQ multiplex PCR; TCRdb's copy keeps in-frame clones and lacks some. Among around 2.3 million clones listed, approximately 96% were seen once. The sequenced sample was naive CD4+ T cells sorted from blood. Specified subset: CD45RA+ positively selected. These receptors originate from a man aged 18 to 29 in good health.

The chain carries TRBV9 and TRBJ2-3; 10 nucleotides align to TRBD1. The trim removed 0 bases at V and 4 bases at J, leaving 5 bases unmatched. This CDR3 comprises 16 residues. Germline CDR1 and CDR2: SGDLS and YYNGEE. The chain's CDR3 is CASSVGDRGLADTQYF. The DNA for the CDR3 is TGTGCCAGCAGCGTAGGGGACAGGGGTCTGGCAGATACGCAGTATTTT.

V gene TRBV5-4 combines with J gene TRBJ2-3; D is perhaps TRBD2 (5 bases). The CDR3 covers 14 residues. The V gene lost 0 bases and the J gene lost 2 bases, with 7 bases spanning the gap. The germline CDR1 and CDR2 sequences are SGHNT and YYREEE (reference sequence). CDR3 sequence: CASSLDLATDTQYF. As DNA, the CDR3 is TGTGCCAGCAGCTTGGATCTAGCCACAGATACGCAGTATTTT.

This sequence joins TRBV15 and TRBJ1-2; no reliable D call. V was cut by 6 bases and J by 5 bases, with 7 bases left in between. This CDR3 is built from 11 residues. Germline CDR1 is LNHNV and CDR2 is YYDKDF (reference sequence). Here the CDR3 DNA reads TGTGCCACCAGTCTGGGATATGGCTACACCTTC. This codes for CATSLGYGYTF.

The chain joins TRBV6-5 to TRBJ2-1; the match to TRBD1 covers 7 bases. V gave up 5 bases and J gave up 2 bases; unmatched junction bases: 6. This CDR3 is built from 15 residues. The germline gives CDR1 MNHEY, CDR2 SVGAGI. In nucleotides, the CDR3 is TGTGCCAGCAGTAATACCGGGACAGCCTACAATGAGCAGTTCTTC. This codes for CASSNTGTAYNEQFF.

The rearrangement joins TRBV19 to TRBJ2-7; tentatively, D is TRBD2 (6 bases). The germline V gene has CDR1 LNHDA and CDR2 SQIVND (reference sequence). This CDR3 has 11 residues. V lost 4 bases to trimming and J lost 7 bases, with 8 bases between them. Here the CDR3 reads CASSNAGEQYF. The DNA of the CDR3 is TGTGCCAGTAGTAACGCGGGGGAGCAGTACTTC.